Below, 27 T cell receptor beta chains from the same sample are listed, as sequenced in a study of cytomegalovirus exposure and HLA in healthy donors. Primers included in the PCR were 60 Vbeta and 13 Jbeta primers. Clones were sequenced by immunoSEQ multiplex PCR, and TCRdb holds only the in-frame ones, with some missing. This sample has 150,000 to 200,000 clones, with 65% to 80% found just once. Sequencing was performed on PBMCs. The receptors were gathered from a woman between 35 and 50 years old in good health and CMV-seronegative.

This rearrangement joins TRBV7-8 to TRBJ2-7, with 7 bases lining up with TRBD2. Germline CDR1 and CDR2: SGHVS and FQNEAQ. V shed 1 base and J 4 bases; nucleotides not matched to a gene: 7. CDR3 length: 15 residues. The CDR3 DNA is TGTGCCAGCAGCTTAGGTCTGGGGCGGGGGTACGAGCAGTACTTC. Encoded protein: CASSLGLGRGYEQYF.

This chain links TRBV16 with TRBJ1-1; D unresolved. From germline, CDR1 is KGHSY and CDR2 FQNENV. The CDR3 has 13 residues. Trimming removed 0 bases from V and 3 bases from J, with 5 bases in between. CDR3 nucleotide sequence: TGTGCCAGCAGCCAATCGGGCTACACTGAAGCTTTCTTT. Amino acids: CASSQSGYTEAFF.

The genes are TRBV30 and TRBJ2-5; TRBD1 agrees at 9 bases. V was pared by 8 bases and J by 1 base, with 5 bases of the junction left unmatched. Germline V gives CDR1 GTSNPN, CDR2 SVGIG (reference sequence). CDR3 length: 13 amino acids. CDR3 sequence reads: CAGTGSSQETQYF. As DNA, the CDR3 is TGTGCCGGGACAGGGTCTAGCCAAGAGACCCAGTACTTC. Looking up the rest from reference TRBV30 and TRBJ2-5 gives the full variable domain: SQTIHQWPATLVQPVGSPLSLECTVEGTSNPNLYWYRQAAGRGLQLLFYSVGIGQISSEVPQNLSASRPQDRQFILSSKKLLLSDSGFYLCAGTGSSQETQYFGPGTRLLVL.

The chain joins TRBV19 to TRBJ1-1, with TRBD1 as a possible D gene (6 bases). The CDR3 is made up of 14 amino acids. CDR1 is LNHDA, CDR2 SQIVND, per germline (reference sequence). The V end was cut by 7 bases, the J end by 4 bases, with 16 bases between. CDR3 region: CASTQDRGGTEAFF. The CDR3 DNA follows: TGTGCCAGTACCCAGGACCGAGGGGGCACTGAAGCTTTCTTT.

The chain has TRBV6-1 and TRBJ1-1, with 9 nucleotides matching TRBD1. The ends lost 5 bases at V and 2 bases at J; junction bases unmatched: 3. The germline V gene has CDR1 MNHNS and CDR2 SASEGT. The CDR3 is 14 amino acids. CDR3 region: CASSTTGGNTEAFF. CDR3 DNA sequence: TGTGCCAGCAGTACCACAGGGGGCAACACTGAAGCTTTCTTT.

DNA of the CDR3: TGCGCCAGCAGCATCCAACAGGGAGGGCCGTATGGCTACACCTTC. This encodes CASSIQQGGPYGYTF. This chain links TRBV5-1 with TRBJ1-2; perhaps TRBD1 as D (6 bases). Germline loops: CDR1 SGHRS, CDR2 YFSETQ. The CDR3 runs to 15 residues. Trimming removed 4 bases from V and 5 bases from J, with 18 bases in between.

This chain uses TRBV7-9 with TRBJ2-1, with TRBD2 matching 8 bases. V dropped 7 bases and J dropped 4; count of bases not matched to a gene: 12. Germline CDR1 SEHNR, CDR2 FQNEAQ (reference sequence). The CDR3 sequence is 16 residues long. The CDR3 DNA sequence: TGTGCCAGCAACCCGACGACTAGCGAGACTTACAATGAGCAGTTCTTC. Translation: CASNPTTSETYNEQFF.

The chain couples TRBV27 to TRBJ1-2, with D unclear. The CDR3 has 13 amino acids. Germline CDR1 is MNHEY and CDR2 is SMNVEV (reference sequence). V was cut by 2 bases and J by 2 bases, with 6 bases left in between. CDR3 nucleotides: TGTGCCAGCAGTTTAAGAGGGAACTATGGCTACACCTTC. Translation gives CASSLRGNYGYTF.

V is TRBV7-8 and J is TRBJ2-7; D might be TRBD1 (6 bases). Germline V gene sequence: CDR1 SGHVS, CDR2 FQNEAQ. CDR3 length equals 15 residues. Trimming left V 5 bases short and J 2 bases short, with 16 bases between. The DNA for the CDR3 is TGTGCCAGCAGCCCATCGCCCAGGGGAGCCTACGAGCAGTACTTC. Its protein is CASSPSPRGAYEQYF. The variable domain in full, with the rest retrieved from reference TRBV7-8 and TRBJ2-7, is GAGVSQSPRYKVAKRGQDVALRCDPISGHVSLFWYQQALGQGPEFLTYFQNEAQLDKSGLPSDRFFAERPEGSVSTLKIQRTQQEDSAVYLCASSPSPRGAYEQYFGPGTRLTVT.

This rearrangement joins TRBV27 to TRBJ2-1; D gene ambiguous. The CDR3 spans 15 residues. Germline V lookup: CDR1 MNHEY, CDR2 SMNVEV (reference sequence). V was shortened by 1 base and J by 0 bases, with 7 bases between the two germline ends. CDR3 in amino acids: CASSLYPSSYNEQFF. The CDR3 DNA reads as TGTGCCAGCAGTTTATACCCGAGCTCCTACAATGAGCAGTTCTTC.

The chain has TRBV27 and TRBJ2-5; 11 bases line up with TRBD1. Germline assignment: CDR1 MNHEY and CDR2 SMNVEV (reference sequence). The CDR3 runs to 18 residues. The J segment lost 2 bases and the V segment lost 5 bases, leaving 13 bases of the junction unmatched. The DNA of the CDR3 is TGTGCCAGCAGTCTTGAAGACCCGGGACAGGGGGAGCAAGAGACCCAGTACTTC. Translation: CASSLEDPGQGEQETQYF.

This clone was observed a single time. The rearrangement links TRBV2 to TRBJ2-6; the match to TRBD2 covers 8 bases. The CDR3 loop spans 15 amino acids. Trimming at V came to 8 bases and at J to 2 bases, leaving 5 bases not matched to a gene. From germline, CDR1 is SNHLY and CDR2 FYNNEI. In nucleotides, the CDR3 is TGTGCCAGCCGGACTAGCCGCGCTGGGGCCAACGTCCTGACTTTC. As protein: CASRTSRAGANVLTF.

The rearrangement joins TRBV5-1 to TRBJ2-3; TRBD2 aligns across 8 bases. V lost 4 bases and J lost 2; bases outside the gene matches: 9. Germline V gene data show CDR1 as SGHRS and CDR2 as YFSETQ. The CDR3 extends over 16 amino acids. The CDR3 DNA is TGCGCCAGCAGCATTCCGGGCGGGAGGCCCACAGATACGCAGTATTTT. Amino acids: CASSIPGGRPTDTQYF.

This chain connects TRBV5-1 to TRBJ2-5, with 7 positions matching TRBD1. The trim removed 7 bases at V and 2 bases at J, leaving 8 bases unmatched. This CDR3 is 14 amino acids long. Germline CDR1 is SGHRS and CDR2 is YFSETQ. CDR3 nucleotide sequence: TGCGCCAGCTCTACAGGGGCCACACAAGAGACCCAGTACTTC. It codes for CASSTGATQETQYF.

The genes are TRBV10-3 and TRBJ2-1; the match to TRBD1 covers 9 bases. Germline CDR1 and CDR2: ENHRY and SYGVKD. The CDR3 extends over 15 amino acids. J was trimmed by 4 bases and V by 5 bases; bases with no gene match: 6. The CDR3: CAISRTGEGYNEQFF. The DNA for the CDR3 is TGTGCCATCAGTCGGACAGGGGAAGGGTACAATGAGCAGTTCTTC.

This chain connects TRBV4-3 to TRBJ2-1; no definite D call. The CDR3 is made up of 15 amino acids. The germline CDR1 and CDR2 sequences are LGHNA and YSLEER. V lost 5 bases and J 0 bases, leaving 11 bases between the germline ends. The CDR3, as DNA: TGCGCCAGCAGCGGCAGGCTACTCTCCTACAATGAGCAGTTCTTC. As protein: CASSGRLLSYNEQFF.

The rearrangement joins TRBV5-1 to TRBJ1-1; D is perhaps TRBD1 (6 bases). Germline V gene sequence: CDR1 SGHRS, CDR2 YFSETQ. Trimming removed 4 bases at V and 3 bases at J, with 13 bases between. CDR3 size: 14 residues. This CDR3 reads CASSVGGGDTEAFF. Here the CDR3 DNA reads TGCGCCAGCAGCGTGGGTGGGGGCGACACTGAAGCTTTCTTT.

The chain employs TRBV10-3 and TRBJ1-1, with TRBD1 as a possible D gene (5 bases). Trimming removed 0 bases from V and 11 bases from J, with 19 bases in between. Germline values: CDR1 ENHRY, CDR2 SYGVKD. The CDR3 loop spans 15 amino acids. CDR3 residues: CAISESGTRSGGAFF. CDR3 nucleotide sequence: TGTGCCATCAGTGAGTCTGGGACCAGGTCCGGGGGGGCTTTCTTT.

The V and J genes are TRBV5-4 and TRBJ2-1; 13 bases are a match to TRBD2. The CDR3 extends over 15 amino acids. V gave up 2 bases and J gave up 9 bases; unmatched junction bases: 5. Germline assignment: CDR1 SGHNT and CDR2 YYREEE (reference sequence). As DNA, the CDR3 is TGTGCCAGCAGCTTCACTAGCGGGAGGGAAGGTGAGCAGTTCTTC. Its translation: CASSFTSGREGEQFF.

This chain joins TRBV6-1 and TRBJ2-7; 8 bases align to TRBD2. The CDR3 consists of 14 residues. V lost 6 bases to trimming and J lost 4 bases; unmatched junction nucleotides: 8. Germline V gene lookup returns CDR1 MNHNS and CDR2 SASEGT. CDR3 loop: CASSGGDSTYEQYV. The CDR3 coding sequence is TGTGCCAGCAGCGGGGGGGACTCCACGTACGAGCAGTACGTC.

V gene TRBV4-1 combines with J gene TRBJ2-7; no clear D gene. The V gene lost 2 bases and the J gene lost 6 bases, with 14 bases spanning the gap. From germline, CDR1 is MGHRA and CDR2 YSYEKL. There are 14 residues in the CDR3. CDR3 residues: CASSQIGEVSEQYF. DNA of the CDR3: TGCGCCAGCAGCCAAATTGGAGAAGTTTCCGAGCAGTACTTC.

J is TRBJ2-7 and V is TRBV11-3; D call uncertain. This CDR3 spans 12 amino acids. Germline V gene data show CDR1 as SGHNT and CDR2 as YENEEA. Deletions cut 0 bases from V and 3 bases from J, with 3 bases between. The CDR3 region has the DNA TGTGCCAGCAGCTTAGATCACTACGAGCAGTACTTC. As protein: CASSLDHYEQYF.

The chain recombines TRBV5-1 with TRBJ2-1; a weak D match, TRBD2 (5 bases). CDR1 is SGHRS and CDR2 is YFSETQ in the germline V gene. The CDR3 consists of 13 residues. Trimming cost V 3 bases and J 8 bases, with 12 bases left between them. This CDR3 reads CASSYAGSDEQFF. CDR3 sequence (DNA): TGCGCCAGCAGCTACGCGGGCAGCGATGAGCAGTTCTTC.

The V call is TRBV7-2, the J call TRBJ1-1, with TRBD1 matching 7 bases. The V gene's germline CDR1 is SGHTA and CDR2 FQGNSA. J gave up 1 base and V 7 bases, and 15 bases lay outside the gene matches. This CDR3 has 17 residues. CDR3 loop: CASTPLIGGARNTEAFF. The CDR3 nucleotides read TGTGCCAGCACCCCGCTTATAGGGGGCGCAAGGAACACTGAAGCTTTCTTT. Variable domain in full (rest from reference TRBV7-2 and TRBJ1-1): GAGVSQSPSNKVTEKGKDVELRCDPISGHTALYWYRQSLGQGLEFLIYFQGNSAPDKSGLPSDRFSAERTGGSVSTLTIQRTQQEDSAVYLCASTPLIGGARNTEAFFGQGTRLTVV.

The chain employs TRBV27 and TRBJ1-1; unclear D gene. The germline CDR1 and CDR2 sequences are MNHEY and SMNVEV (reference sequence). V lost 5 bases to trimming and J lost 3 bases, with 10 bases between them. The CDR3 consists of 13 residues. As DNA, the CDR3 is TGTGCCAGCAGTAGTAACTTGGACACTGAAGCTTTCTTT. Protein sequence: CASSSNLDTEAFF.

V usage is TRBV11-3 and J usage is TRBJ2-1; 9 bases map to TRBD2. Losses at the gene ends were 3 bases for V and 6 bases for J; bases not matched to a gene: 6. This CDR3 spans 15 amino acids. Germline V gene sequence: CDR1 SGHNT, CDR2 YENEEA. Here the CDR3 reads CASSFSGRPGNEQFF. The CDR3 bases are TGTGCCAGCAGCTTTAGCGGGAGACCCGGCAATGAGCAGTTCTTC.

The DNA for the CDR3 is TGCGCCAGCAGCTTGTCGTGGACAGCTACCTACGAGCAGTACTTC. Its translation is CASSLSWTATYEQYF. The chain is built from TRBV5-1 and TRBJ2-7; D might be TRBD1 (6 bases). The V and J ends lost 1 base and 2 bases respectively, with 13 bases between them. There are 15 residues in the CDR3. CDR1 and CDR2 (germline): SGHRS, YFSETQ.